One and the same sample provided the 9 T cell receptor beta chains below, sequenced in a study of blood T cell repertoires in COVID-19. The repertoire was sequenced with immunoSEQ multiplex PCR; TCRdb's copy has only in-frame clones and lacks some. The sample consists of around 130,000 clones, about 84% of them appearing once. The source material was PBMCs or T cells enriched from blood (not recorded which). The receptors come from a woman between 18 and 30 years old who had been exposed to COVID-19.

The V and J genes are TRBV5-1 and TRBJ1-1, with unresolved D. Looked up from germline, CDR1 is SGHRS and CDR2 is YFSETQ. This CDR3 contains 13 residues. Trimming took off 2 bases at V and 4 bases at J, with 9 bases between the two ends. The CDR3 region is CASSFLLFTEAFF. CDR3 nucleotides: TGCGCCAGCAGCTTCCTCCTGTTCACTGAAGCTTTCTTT.

The chain employs TRBV2 and TRBJ1-1; D ambiguous. V lost 10 bases to trimming and J lost 1 base, with 19 bases between them. The CDR3 consists of 15 residues. CDR1 SNHLY and CDR2 FYNNEI come from the germline V gene. This CDR3 reads CATRPSGTSNTEAFF. The CDR3 bases are TGTGCCACGCGCCCCTCAGGAACCTCGAACACTGAAGCTTTCTTT.

This clone was observed a few times. V is TRBV4-1 and J is TRBJ1-5, with D unresolved. CDR1 MGHRA and CDR2 YSYEKL come from the germline V gene. The CDR3 loop spans 16 amino acids. V was trimmed by 0 bases and J by 8 bases, leaving 17 bases between them. The CDR3 region is CASSQDKWQDGEPQHF. The DNA for the CDR3 is TGCGCCAGCAGCCAAGATAAATGGCAAGATGGTGAGCCCCAGCATTTT.

The chain recombines TRBV7-8 with TRBJ2-3, with a tentative D call TRBD2 (5 bases). Trimming removed 1 base at V and 0 bases at J, with 17 bases between. The CDR3 length is 18 residues. Germline values: CDR1 SGHVS, CDR2 FQNEAQ. The CDR3 DNA reads as TGTGCCAGCAGCTTAGGCTTCTTCGGCGGGCCGAGCACAGATACGCAGTATTTT. Translated: CASSLGFFGGPSTDTQYF.

The rearrangement uses TRBV5-4 and TRBJ1-1, with D tentatively TRBD1 (6 bases). The germline CDR1 and CDR2 sequences are SGHNT and YYREEE (reference sequence). There are 15 residues in the CDR3. The germline V and J ends were trimmed by 3 bases and 4 bases, with 16 bases remaining between them. The CDR3 nucleotides are TGTGCCAGCAGCTCGGCCGTTCGCAGGGGCACTGAAGCTTTCTTT. It encodes CASSSAVRRGTEAFF.

The genes are TRBV5-4 and TRBJ1-2; D unresolved. The CDR3 runs to 14 residues. From germline, CDR1 is SGHNT and CDR2 YYREEE (reference sequence). V lost 1 base to trimming and J lost 3 bases, with 10 bases between them. CDR3 bases: TGTGCCAGCAGCTTGATGGGAGGCCACTATGGCTACACCTTC. This gives the protein CASSLMGGHYGYTF. Looking up the rest from reference TRBV5-4 and TRBJ1-2 gives the full variable domain: ETGVTQSPTHLIKTRGQQVTLRCSSQSGHNTVSWYQQALGQGPQFIFQYYREEENGRGNFPPRFSGLQFPNYSSELNVNALELDDSALYLCASSLMGGHYGYTFGSGTRLTVV.

The chain has TRBV6-5 and TRBJ1-2, with D hard to call. The CDR3 runs 13 residues. The V and J ends lost 6 bases and 14 bases respectively, with 22 bases between them. The V gene's germline CDR1 is MNHEY and CDR2 SVGAGI. CDR3 DNA sequence: TGTGCCAGCAGCCTTAAAGGGAGCTCTCTGTGGACCTTC. It specifies CASSLKGSSLWTF.

Only one count was recorded for this clone. The V and J genes are TRBV9 and TRBJ1-1, with D hard to call. V gave up 4 bases and J gave up 5 bases, with 21 bases separating them. CDR1 SGDLS and CDR2 YYNGEE come from the germline V gene. The CDR3 runs to 16 residues. The CDR3 DNA is TGTGCCAGCAGCCCGTCCCTGGCAGAGCGGGGAACTGAAGCTTTCTTT. Translating gives CASSPSLAERGTEAFF.

The V gene is TRBV11-2, the J gene TRBJ2-3; D gene uncertain. Trimming shortened V by 1 base and J by 8 bases, and 13 bases separated the two germline ends. Germline V gene lookup returns CDR1 SGHAT and CDR2 FQNNGV. The CDR3 totals 14 residues. The DNA for the CDR3 is TGTGCCAGCAGCTTAGTATCGGCGCCGGGTACGCAGTATTTT. It specifies CASSLVSAPGTQYF.